This T cell receptor beta chain is drawn from a study of blood T cell repertoires in COVID-19. Study-level information: Spain, Italy and the United States supplied samples that represented acute and convalescent COVID-19. PBMCs, B-cell-depleted T cells, or T cells were the source of the cDNA or gDNA that made up the material.

As to this clone: The sample contains more than one DNA sequence encoding this CDR3.

J lost 1 base, V lost 0 bases, and 2 bases had no gene match. There are 15 residues in the CDR3. Germline loops: CDR1 MNHEY, CDR2 SMNVEV (reference sequence). Authors' analysis steps: Reference gene primer amplification gave estimated nucleated cell counts. Generated by immunoSEQ multiplex PCR, the TCRdb table keeps only in-frame clones and is missing some. V and J calls and clone size are copied from that table; D and trimming were computed from the DNA. The sample shows hundreds of thousands of clones, 85% to 90% of them seen only once. V and J are TRBV27 and TRBJ2-7; 8 bases line up with TRBD1. The specimen sequenced was peripheral blood. The sequence was obtained from a woman aged 18 to 35 with acute or convalescent COVID-19. CDR3 sequence: CASSLSGTGSYEQYF. DNA for the CDR3: TGTGCCAGCAGTTTATCCGGGACAGGTTCCTACGAGCAGTACTTC.